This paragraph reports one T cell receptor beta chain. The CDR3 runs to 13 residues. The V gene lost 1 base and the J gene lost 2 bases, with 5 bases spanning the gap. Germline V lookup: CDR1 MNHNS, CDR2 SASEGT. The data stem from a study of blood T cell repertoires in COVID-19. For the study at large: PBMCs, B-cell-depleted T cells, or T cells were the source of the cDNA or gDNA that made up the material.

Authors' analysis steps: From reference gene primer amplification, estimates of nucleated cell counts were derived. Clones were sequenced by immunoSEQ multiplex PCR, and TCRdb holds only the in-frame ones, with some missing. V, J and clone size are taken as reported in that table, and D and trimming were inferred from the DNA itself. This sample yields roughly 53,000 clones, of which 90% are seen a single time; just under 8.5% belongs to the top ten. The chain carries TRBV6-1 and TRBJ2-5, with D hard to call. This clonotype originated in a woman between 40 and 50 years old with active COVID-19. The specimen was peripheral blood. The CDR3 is CASSEVQQETQYF. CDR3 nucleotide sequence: TGTGCCAGCAGTGAAGTCCAGCAAGAGACCCAGTACTTC.